The TCR beta chain described here comes from a study of blood T cell repertoires in COVID-19. Study at large: Collection of acute and convalescent COVID-19 samples took place in the United States, Italy and Spain. Nucleic acid was either cDNA or gDNA, and it came from T cells, B-cell-depleted T cells, or PBMCs.

This CDR3 has 16 amino acids. Germline CDR1 LNHDA, CDR2 SQIVND (reference sequence). The V gene end was trimmed by 1 base and the J gene end by 1 base; junction bases not matched to a gene: 5. Seattle's cohort entered during active infection and was followed longitudinally. Methods used by the authors: Estimated nucleated cell counts came from reference gene primer amplification. Generated by immunoSEQ multiplex PCR, the TCRdb table keeps only in-frame clones and is missing some. That table is the source of V, J and clone size, and D and trimming were worked out from the DNA. Here the sample spans 150,000 to 180,000 clones, 85% being singletons.

The chain carries TRBV19 and TRBJ2-3; 7 nucleotides align to TRBD2. The sequenced sample consisted of peripheral blood. The clonotype was recovered from a woman aged 55-70 years with COVID-19, enrolled during active disease. The CDR3 DNA is TGTGCCAGTAGTATAGTAAGCGGGGCCCGCACAGATACGCAGTATTTT. Its protein is CASSIVSGARTDTQYF.